This is a list of T cell receptor beta chains from one sample in a study of T cell responses to AZD1222 COVID-19 vaccine. Assay: immunoSEQ multiplex PCR; the TCRdb copy retains only in-frame clones and omits some. The sample comprises about 98,000 clones, less than 90% of which are singletons, and more than 15% rests with the top ten. The input for sequencing was peripheral blood, taken on day 0 of AZD1222 vaccination. The receptors shown here come from an adult in good health. Both conserved end residues are part of each CDR3. The order of the fields is CDR3 DNA, CDR3 protein, D gene, clone size, J gene, V gene. D genes are given only for firm matches. The listing skips clone size in some rows; elsewhere it reads once, few, many or a size class.

CDR3nt: TGTGCCAGCAGCCGTCGGGTCGAAGGCCGTTCGGGCGGTGAAAAACTGTTTTTT
CDR3aa: CASSRRVEGRSGGEKLFF
d_gene: -
abundance: -
j_gene: TRBJ1-4
v_gene: TRBV7-2

CDR3nt: TGTGCCAGCAGTTTCGGAAGACAGGGCCAGACCTATGGCTACACCTTC
CDR3aa: CASSFGRQGQTYGYTF
d_gene: TRBD1
abundance: -
j_gene: TRBJ1-2
v_gene: TRBV28

CDR3nt: TGTGCCAGGACCTGGGGAGGGGCTGGCTACACCTTC
CDR3aa: CARTWGGAGYTF
d_gene: -
abundance: -
j_gene: TRBJ1-2
v_gene: TRBV2

CDR3nt: TGTGCCAGCAGCCGGGTCCCTGAAGCTTTCTTT
CDR3aa: CASSRVPEAFF
d_gene: -
abundance: -
j_gene: TRBJ1-1
v_gene: TRBV28

CDR3nt: TGTGCCACCGTGCCCGAGTATAGCAATCAGCCCCAGCATTTT
CDR3aa: CATVPEYSNQPQHF
d_gene: -
abundance: -
j_gene: TRBJ1-5
v_gene: TRBV28

CDR3nt: TGTGCCAGTAGTATAGATCCGGGAGGCAATCAGCCCCAGCATTTT
CDR3aa: CASSIDPGGNQPQHF
d_gene: -
abundance: once
j_gene: TRBJ1-5
v_gene: TRBV19

CDR3nt: TGTGCCAGCAGTCCCAACCTCCCCCTAGTGGGAGCCCTCTACGAGCAGTACTTC
CDR3aa: CASSPNLPLVGALYEQYF
d_gene: -
abundance: -
j_gene: TRBJ2-7
v_gene: TRBV27

CDR3nt: TGTGCCAGCAGCTTAGTGGGGGTGGGGAATCAGCCCCAGCATTTT
CDR3aa: CASSLVGVGNQPQHF
d_gene: -
abundance: -
j_gene: TRBJ1-5
v_gene: TRBV11-2

CDR3nt: TGTGCCAGCAGCTTGGTGGGGGATGAAAAACTGTTTTTT
CDR3aa: CASSLVGDEKLFF
d_gene: -
abundance: -
j_gene: TRBJ1-4
v_gene: TRBV5-4

CDR3nt: TGTGCCAGCCAAGCCGGGACGAGGACCTACGAGCAGTACTTC
CDR3aa: CASQAGTRTYEQYF
d_gene: -
abundance: -
j_gene: TRBJ2-7
v_gene: TRBV6-6

CDR3nt: TGTGCCAGCAGACAGGGAGGCGGCAATGAGCAGTTCTTC
CDR3aa: CASRQGGGNEQFF
d_gene: -
abundance: few
j_gene: TRBJ2-1
v_gene: TRBV6-5

CDR3nt: TGTGCCAGCAGCTATCTAGCGGGAGCTCCGAATGAGCAGTTCTTC
CDR3aa: CASSYLAGAPNEQFF
d_gene: TRBD2
abundance: -
j_gene: TRBJ2-1
v_gene: TRBV7-9